The next 10 T cell receptor beta chains were all read from a single sample in a study of cytomegalovirus exposure and HLA in healthy donors. This PCR relied on a set of 60 Vbeta primers and 13 Jbeta primers. Profiling relied on immunoSEQ multiplex PCR, and the TCRdb table lists in-frame clones only, not all of them. The repertoire holds roughly 100,000 clones, with roughly 66% as singletons. The specimen sequenced was PBMCs. The receptors here all came from a woman aged 50 to 60 in good health and CMV-seronegative.

The chain couples TRBV6-5 to TRBJ2-3, with a possible D match to TRBD1 (5 bases). V was clipped by 6 bases and J by 4 bases, with 17 bases between them. From germline, CDR1 is MNHEY and CDR2 SVGAGI. This CDR3 has 15 amino acids. The CDR3 region is CASRPSRGAADTQYF. The CDR3 nucleotides read TGTGCCAGCAGGCCATCGCGTGGGGCGGCAGATACGCAGTATTTT.

This chain uses TRBV6-6 with TRBJ2-1; 8 bases map to TRBD1. V shed 5 bases and J 8 bases; nucleotides not matched to a gene: 8. This CDR3 has 14 residues. CDR1 and CDR2 (germline): MNHNY, SVGAGI (reference sequence). The CDR3 sequence is CASSRDRNRHEQFF. CDR3 nucleotide sequence: TGTGCCAGCAGTCGGGACAGGAATAGACATGAGCAGTTCTTC.

This sequence joins TRBV7-9 and TRBJ2-2, with D unresolved. Trimming left V 1 base short and J 7 bases short, with 7 bases between. The germline V gene has CDR1 SEHNR and CDR2 FQNEAQ (reference sequence). This CDR3 is built from 13 residues. DNA for the CDR3: TGTGCCAGCAGCTTAGAAACCGGCGGGGAGCTGTTTTTT. Its protein product is CASSLETGGELFF.

The V call is TRBV4-1, the J call TRBJ1-1, with no clear D. The germline CDR1 and CDR2 sequences are MGHRA and YSYEKL. V lost 3 bases and J 0 bases, leaving 20 bases between the germline ends. This CDR3 comprises 18 residues. CDR3 amino acids: CASSHRSGESYMNTEAFF. The CDR3 DNA sequence: TGCGCCAGCAGCCACCGATCCGGGGAGAGCTACATGAACACTGAAGCTTTCTTT.

V gene TRBV5-6 combines with J gene TRBJ2-7; tentatively, D is TRBD2 (6 bases). Deletions cut 6 bases from V and 1 base from J, with 17 bases between. The CDR3 covers 15 residues. Looked up from germline, CDR1 is SGHDT and CDR2 is YYEEEE. The CDR3 is CASTETGRGSYEQYF. The CDR3 DNA reads as TGTGCCAGCACCGAAACCGGGCGGGGTTCCTACGAGCAGTACTTC.

This clone came up a few times. The DNA for the CDR3 is TGCGCCAGCAGCTGGGGACTAGCGGGAGTTAGGGTACGCAATGAGCAGTTCTTC. This encodes CASSWGLAGVRVRNEQFF. The J gene is TRBJ2-1, the V gene TRBV5-1; 14 bases are a match to TRBD2. The CDR3 has 18 amino acids. V shed 3 bases and J 6 bases; nucleotides not matched to a gene: 11. Looked up from germline, CDR1 is SGHRS and CDR2 is YFSETQ.

The rearrangement joins TRBV2 to TRBJ2-5; 13 positions agree with TRBD2. From germline, CDR1 is SNHLY and CDR2 FYNNEI. The CDR3 covers 15 residues. Trimming took 6 bases from V and 7 from J; bases not matched to a gene: 8. The CDR3 bases are TGTGCCAGCAGCGCGGCTCGACTAGCGGGGGGGACCCAGTACTTC. This encodes CASSAARLAGGTQYF.

The gene calls are TRBV6-5 and TRBJ2-1; 7 bases are shared with TRBD1. Germline-derived CDR1 and CDR2 are MNHEY and SVGAGI. The J segment lost 5 bases and the V segment lost 4 bases, leaving 8 bases of the junction unmatched. The CDR3 loop spans 15 amino acids. The CDR3 is CASSSKPRGHNEQFF. Written as DNA, the CDR3 is TGTGCCAGCAGTTCTAAACCTAGGGGGCACAATGAGCAGTTCTTC.

This clone occurred a few times. The chain uses TRBV28 and TRBJ2-6; D not certain. The germline V gene encodes CDR1 MDHEN and CDR2 SYDVKM. This CDR3 region has 14 residues. V shed 5 bases and J shed 1 base, with 6 bases lying between them. CDR3 coding DNA: TGTGCCAGCAGTCTGGCATCTGGGGCCAACGTCCTGACTTTC. This translates into CASSLASGANVLTF. The whole variable domain, remainder taken from reference TRBV28 and TRBJ2-6, is DVKVTQSSRYLVKRTGEKVFLECVQDMDHENMFWYRQDPGLGLRLIYFSYDVKMKEKGDIPEGYSVSREKKERFSLILESASTNQTSMYLCASSLASGANVLTFGAGSRLTVL.

V and J are TRBV7-9 and TRBJ1-6, with unresolved D. V was trimmed by 5 bases and J by 8 bases, leaving 13 bases between them. Looked up from germline, CDR1 is SEHNR and CDR2 is FQNEAQ (reference sequence). The CDR3 is 14 residues long. The CDR3 spells CASSTRESYSPLHF. CDR3 DNA: TGTGCCAGCAGCACTCGGGAGTCATATTCACCCCTCCACTTT.